The TCR beta chain described here comes from a study of blood T cell repertoires in COVID-19. Original methodology: Reference gene primers were amplified, and this amplification served to estimate nucleated cell counts. Produced via immunoSEQ multiplex PCR; TCRdb's table is partial and in-frame only. That table supplies the V and J calls and clone size; D and trimming were determined from the DNA. The sample contains about 290,000 clones, 70% to 90% of which appear only once. Per the germline V gene, CDR1 is ENHRY and CDR2 is SYGVKD. The CDR3 sequence is 16 residues long. With 7 bases clipped from V and 3 bases from J, the junction kept 14 bases outside the gene matches.

Material for sequencing was peripheral blood. The chain recombines TRBV10-3 with TRBJ2-7; 8 nucleotides agree with TRBD2. The source of this sequence is a woman aged 45-65 years with active or convalescent COVID-19. In DNA, the CDR3 is TGTGCCATCACCAGGGGAGCGGGAGATAGCGGCTACGAGCAGTACTTC. It translates to CAITRGAGDSGYEQYF.